The entry below describes one T cell receptor (beta chain). Its antigen remains unidentified. The sample belongs to a study of T cell repertoires in cytomegalovirus infection. General observations from the study: Ex vivo, HLA-C-restricted CMV-specific TCR beta clonotypes prevailed over the rest of the response.

V lost 5 bases to trimming and J lost 6 bases, with 20 bases between them. Per germline, CDR1 SGHRS and CDR2 YFSETQ. This CDR3 is built from 16 residues. In TCRdb, the reads were re-called with MiXCR into one record per CDR3 protein. The sample yields hundreds of thousands of distinct CDR3 sequences, around a third seen once. Material: cultured PBMCs, obtained from culture after CMV antigen stimulation. This chain joins TRBV5-1 and TRBJ2-2, with D possibly being TRBD1 (6 bases). The source of this sequence is a human donor in good health (CMV status not recorded). Some clones in this sample may be carry-over from other donors' samples. DNA for the CDR3: TGCGCCAGCAGTCCCGAGGGGCAGGGGATATCCGGGGAGCTGTTTTTT. Its translation: CASSPEGQGISGELFF.